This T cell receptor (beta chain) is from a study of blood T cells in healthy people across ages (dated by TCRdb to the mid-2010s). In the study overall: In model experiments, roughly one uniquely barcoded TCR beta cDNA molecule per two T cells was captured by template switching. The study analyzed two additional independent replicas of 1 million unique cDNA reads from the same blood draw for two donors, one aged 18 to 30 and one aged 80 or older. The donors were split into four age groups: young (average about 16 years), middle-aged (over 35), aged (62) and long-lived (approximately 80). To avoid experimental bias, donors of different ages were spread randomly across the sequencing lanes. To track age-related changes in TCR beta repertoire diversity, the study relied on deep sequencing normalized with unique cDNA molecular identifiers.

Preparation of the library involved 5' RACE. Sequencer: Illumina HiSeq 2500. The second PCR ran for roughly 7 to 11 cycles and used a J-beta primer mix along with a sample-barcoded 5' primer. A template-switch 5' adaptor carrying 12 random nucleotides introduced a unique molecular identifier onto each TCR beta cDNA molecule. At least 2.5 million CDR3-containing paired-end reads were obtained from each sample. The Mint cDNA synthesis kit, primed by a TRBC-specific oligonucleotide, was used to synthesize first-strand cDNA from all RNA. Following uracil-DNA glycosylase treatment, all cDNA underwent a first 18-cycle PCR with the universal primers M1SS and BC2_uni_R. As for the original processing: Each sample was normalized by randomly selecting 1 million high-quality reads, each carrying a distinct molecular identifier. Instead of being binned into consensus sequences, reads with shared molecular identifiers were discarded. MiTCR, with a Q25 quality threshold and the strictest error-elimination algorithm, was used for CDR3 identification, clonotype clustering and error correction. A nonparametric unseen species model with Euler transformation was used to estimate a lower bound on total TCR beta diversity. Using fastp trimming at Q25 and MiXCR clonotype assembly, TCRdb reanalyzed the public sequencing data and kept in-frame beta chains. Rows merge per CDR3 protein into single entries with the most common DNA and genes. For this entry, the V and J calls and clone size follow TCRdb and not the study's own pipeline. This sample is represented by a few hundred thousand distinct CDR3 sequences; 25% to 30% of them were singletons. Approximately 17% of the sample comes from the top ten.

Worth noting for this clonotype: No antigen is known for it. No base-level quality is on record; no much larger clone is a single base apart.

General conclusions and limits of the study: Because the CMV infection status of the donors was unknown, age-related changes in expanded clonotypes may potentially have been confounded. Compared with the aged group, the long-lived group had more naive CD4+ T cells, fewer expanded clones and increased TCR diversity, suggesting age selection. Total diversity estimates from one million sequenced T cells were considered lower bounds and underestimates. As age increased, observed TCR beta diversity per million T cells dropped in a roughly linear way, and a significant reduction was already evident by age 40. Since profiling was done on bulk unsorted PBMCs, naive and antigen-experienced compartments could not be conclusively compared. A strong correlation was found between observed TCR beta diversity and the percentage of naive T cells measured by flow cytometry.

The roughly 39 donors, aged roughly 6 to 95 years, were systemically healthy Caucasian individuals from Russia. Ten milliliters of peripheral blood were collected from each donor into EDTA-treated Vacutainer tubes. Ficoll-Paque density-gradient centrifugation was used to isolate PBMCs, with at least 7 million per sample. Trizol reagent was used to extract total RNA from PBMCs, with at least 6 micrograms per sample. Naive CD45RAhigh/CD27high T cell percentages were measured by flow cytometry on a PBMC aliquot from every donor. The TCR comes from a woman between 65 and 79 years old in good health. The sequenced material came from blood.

The nucleotide sequence is TGTGCCAGCAGTTTAGGGCAGATCAGCTACGAGCAGTACTTC. Its protein is CASSLGQISYEQYF. The chain uses TRBV12-3 or TRBV12-4 and TRBJ2-7, with an unclear D gene assignment. Trimming costs V 1 base and J 3 bases, and their ends lie 10 bases apart. The CDR3, cysteine through phenylalanine, is 14 amino acids long. Left in the record is the CDR3 DNA by itself, 42 bases read in frame from the first base.